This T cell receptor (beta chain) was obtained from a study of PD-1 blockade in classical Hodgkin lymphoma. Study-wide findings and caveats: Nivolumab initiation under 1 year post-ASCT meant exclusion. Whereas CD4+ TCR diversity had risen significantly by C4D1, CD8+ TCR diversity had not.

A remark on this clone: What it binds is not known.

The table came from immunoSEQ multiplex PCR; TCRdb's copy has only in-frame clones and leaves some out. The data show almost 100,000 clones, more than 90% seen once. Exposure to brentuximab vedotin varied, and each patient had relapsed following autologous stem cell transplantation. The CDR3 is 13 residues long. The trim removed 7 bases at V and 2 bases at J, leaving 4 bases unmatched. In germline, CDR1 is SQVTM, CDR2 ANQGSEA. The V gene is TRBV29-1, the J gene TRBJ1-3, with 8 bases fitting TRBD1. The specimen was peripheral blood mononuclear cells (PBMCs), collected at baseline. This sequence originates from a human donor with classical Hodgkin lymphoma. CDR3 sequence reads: CSGRGPAGNTIYF. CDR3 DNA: TGCAGCGGCAGGGGGCCCGCTGGAAACACCATATATTTT.